These 24 T cell receptor beta chains were all obtained from the same sample, sequenced in a study of response to subunit inactivated influenza vaccine. TCRdb re-called the RT-PCR reads with MiXCR, one entry per CDR3 protein. The sample lists 700,000 to 900,000 distinct CDR3 sequences, about 20% occurring once. The sequences come from PBMCs from blood, collected less than 6 days after vaccination. The receptors were gathered from a man between 45 and 60 years old who received an inactivated influenza vaccine.

The chain joins TRBV3-1 to TRBJ2-7; 13 bases fit TRBD2. CDR1 is LGHDT and CDR2 is YNNKEL in the germline V gene (reference sequence). The CDR3 is made up of 16 amino acids. The junction had 10 bases not matched to a gene; V was cut back by 4 bases and J by 7 bases. The chain's CDR3 is CASSRGTSGATREQYF. The CDR3 region has the DNA TGTGCCAGCAGCCGAGGGACTAGCGGGGCTACCCGAGAGCAGTACTTC.

The chain recombines TRBV6-5 with TRBJ2-1; TRBD2 aligns across 12 bases. With 3 bases clipped from V and 9 bases from J, the junction kept 6 bases outside the gene matches. Per the germline V gene, CDR1 is MNHEY and CDR2 is SVGAGI. CDR3 length equals 15 residues. In nucleotides, the CDR3 is TGTGCCAGCAGTTATCTAGCGGGAGGGCCGAGTGAGCAGTTCTTC. Amino acids: CASSYLAGGPSEQFF.

This clonotype was observed a few times. V is TRBV7-8 and J is TRBJ2-7, with D possibly called TRBD1 or TRBD2 (6 bases each). The CDR3 runs to 17 residues. Germline V gene data show CDR1 as SGHVS and CDR2 as FQNEAQ. V was cut by 1 base and J by 1 base, with 17 bases left in between. Here the CDR3 reads CASSLVGGEFRSYEQYF. The CDR3 nucleotides read TGTGCCAGCAGCTTAGTGGGGGGCGAATTTCGTTCCTACGAGCAGTACTTC.

This clonotype turned up a few times. The V call is TRBV7-2, the J call TRBJ2-7, with 7 bases matching TRBD1. V shed 5 bases and J 3 bases; nucleotides not matched to a gene: 10. The CDR3 extends over 15 amino acids. Germline V gene lookup returns CDR1 SGHTA and CDR2 FQGNSA. The chain's CDR3 is CASSPRTGLFYEQYF. Here the CDR3 DNA reads TGTGCCAGCAGCCCTCGGACAGGTCTATTCTACGAGCAGTACTTC.

This chain connects TRBV6-1 to TRBJ2-7; TRBD1 aligns across 7 bases. From germline, CDR1 is MNHNS and CDR2 SASEGT. J gave up 2 bases and V 2 bases, and 3 bases lay outside the gene matches. CDR3 length: 14 amino acids. The CDR3 bases are TGTGCCAGCAGTGAATTTACAGGGGCCTACGAGCAGTACTTC. Translating gives CASSEFTGAYEQYF.

V gene TRBV20-1 combines with J gene TRBJ1-6; D remains ambiguous. This CDR3 has 15 amino acids. The germline CDR1 and CDR2 sequences are DFQATT and SNEGSKA (reference sequence). V shed 4 bases and J shed 0 bases, with 10 bases lying between them. CDR3 protein: CSAKTRSSYNSPLHF. Here the CDR3 DNA reads TGCAGTGCTAAAACACGAAGCTCCTATAATTCACCCCTCCACTTT.

This clonotype was found a few times. V gene TRBV20-1 combines with J gene TRBJ2-1; TRBD2 matches 10 bases. With V trimmed by 5 bases and J by 2 bases, 15 bases remained unmatched. This CDR3 is 18 amino acids long. Looked up from germline, CDR1 is DFQATT and CDR2 is SNEGSKA (reference sequence). The CDR3 loop reads CSAQGLTKAGGPYNEQFF. CDR3 nucleotide sequence: TGCAGTGCTCAGGGGCTAACAAAAGCGGGAGGGCCCTACAATGAGCAGTTCTTC.

This clonotype was observed a few times. V is TRBV29-1 and J is TRBJ2-5; the D gene is possibly TRBD1 (5 bases). Looked up from germline, CDR1 is SQVTM and CDR2 is ANQGSEA. This CDR3 is 15 amino acids long. V lost 0 bases and J 5 bases, leaving 16 bases between the germline ends. DNA of the CDR3: TGCAGCGTTGAAGATAGGGAAGGGGCTGCGGAGACCCAGTACTTC. Protein: CSVEDREGAAETQYF. Using reference TRBV29-1 and TRBJ2-5 for the parts outside the CDR3, the full variable domain is SAVISQKPSRDICQRGTSLTIQCQVDSQVTMMFWYRQQPGQSLTLIATANQGSEATYESGFVIDKFPISRPNLTFSTLTVSNMSPEDSSIYLCSVEDREGAAETQYFGPGTRLLVL.

This clonotype has just a few counts. The chain recombines TRBV7-9 with TRBJ2-5; D perhaps matches TRBD1 (6 bases). Deletions cut 9 bases from V and 4 bases from J, with 15 bases between. The CDR3 is made up of 13 amino acids. Germline CDR1 and CDR2: SEHNR and FQNEAQ (reference sequence). This CDR3 is CAREDRFGETQYF. CDR3 DNA sequence: TGTGCCAGAGAAGACAGGTTCGGAGAGACCCAGTACTTC.

This rearrangement joins TRBV20-1 to TRBJ2-7; TRBD2 might be the D (7 bases). V was pared by 5 bases and J by 1 base, with 12 bases between. Per the germline V gene, CDR1 is DFQATT and CDR2 is SNEGSKA (reference sequence). The CDR3 has 13 amino acids. Here the CDR3 reads CSAEAGQSYEQYF. As DNA, the CDR3 is TGCAGTGCTGAAGCGGGACAATCCTACGAGCAGTACTTC.

This chain uses TRBV5-1 with TRBJ2-2; no clear D. The CDR3 runs to 15 residues. Germline lookup yields CDR1 SGHRS and CDR2 YFSETQ. The V and J ends lost 2 bases and 0 bases respectively, with 8 bases between them. CDR3 amino acids: CASSFGRSNTGELFF. CDR3 bases: TGCGCCAGCAGCTTTGGTCGCTCGAACACCGGGGAGCTGTTTTTT. Supplemented by reference TRBV5-1 and TRBJ2-2, the full variable domain reads KAGVTQTPRYLIKTRGQQVTLSCSPISGHRSVSWYQQTPGQGLQFLFEYFSETQRNKGNFPGRFSGRQFSNSRSEMNVSTLELGDSALYLCASSFGRSNTGELFFGEGSRLTVL.

In its sample, this clonotype was seen a few times. V is TRBV20-1 and J is TRBJ1-5; maybe TRBD1 (6 bases). Germline V gene data show CDR1 as DFQATT and CDR2 as SNEGSKA (reference sequence). V lost 3 bases and J 4 bases, leaving 13 bases between the germline ends. The CDR3 has 14 residues. The CDR3 loop reads CSASYGGPNQPQHF. The DNA for the CDR3 is TGCAGTGCTAGTTATGGGGGGCCGAATCAGCCCCAGCATTTT.

This chain joins TRBV5-1 and TRBJ1-5; TRBD1 matches 8 bases. The CDR3 covers 17 residues. V gave up 4 bases and J gave up 5 bases; unmatched junction bases: 14. In germline, CDR1 is SGHRS, CDR2 YFSETQ. The CDR3 spells CASSPGSGGFLDQPQHF. DNA for the CDR3: TGCGCCAGCAGCCCTGGGTCAGGGGGCTTCCTCGATCAGCCCCAGCATTTT.

The chain has TRBV7-7 and TRBJ2-1, with 8 bases matching TRBD1. The CDR3 covers 15 residues. The germline CDR1 and CDR2 sequences are SSHAT and FNYEAQ (reference sequence). Trimming took 5 bases from V and 2 from J; bases not matched to a gene: 5. CDR3 sequence: CASSPYRGTYNEQFF. The DNA of the CDR3 is TGTGCCAGCAGCCCCTACAGGGGGACCTACAATGAGCAGTTCTTC.

CDR3 amino acids: CASSPTQGRGLVNEQFF. The CDR3 nucleotides read TGTGCCAGCAGTCCAACCCAGGGCAGGGGGCTAGTGAATGAGCAGTTCTTC. The chain recombines TRBV12-3 or TRBV12-4 with TRBJ2-1, with 8 bases that match TRBD1. V trimming: 5 bases; J trimming: 7 bases; junction bases outside the gene matches: 16. This CDR3 comprises 17 residues.

V usage is TRBV5-1 and J usage is TRBJ1-6, with D unclear. The CDR3 length is 15 residues. In germline, CDR1 is SGHRS, CDR2 YFSETQ. The V end was cut by 0 bases, the J end by 8 bases, with 12 bases between. CDR3 DNA: TGCGCCAGCAGCTTGGCTGTCACCGGCTATTCACCCCTCCACTTT. It yields the protein CASSLAVTGYSPLHF.

The rearrangement uses TRBV24-1 and TRBJ2-1; D possibly corresponds to TRBD2 (5 bases). Germline-derived CDR1 and CDR2 are KGHDR and SFDVKD. V was cut by 9 bases and J by 9 bases, with 11 bases left in between. This CDR3 comprises 11 residues. CDR3 loop: CATRGAGEQFF. CDR3 DNA: TGTGCCACCCGAGGTGCGGGTGAGCAGTTCTTC.

This clonotype was counted between two and nine times. The V and J genes are TRBV20-1 and TRBJ2-3; D gene unclear. The V end was cut by 0 bases, the J end by 7 bases, with 5 bases between. Germline V CDR1 and CDR2: DFQATT, SNEGSKA (reference sequence). This CDR3 contains 11 residues. CDR3 nucleotides: TGCAGTGCTAGAGAGTACAATACGCAGTATTTT. It encodes CSAREYNTQYF.

The CDR3 region is CASSLSGYQPQHF. The CDR3 DNA reads as TGTGCCAGCAGCTTATCCGGGTATCAGCCCCAGCATTTT. The gene calls are TRBV7-8 and TRBJ1-5; D remains ambiguous. V lost 2 bases to trimming and J lost 5 bases, with 7 bases between them. The germline V gene has CDR1 SGHVS and CDR2 FQNEAQ. CDR3 length: 13 residues.

The chain links TRBV20-1 to TRBJ2-7; 13 positions match TRBD2. Germline V gene data show CDR1 as DFQATT and CDR2 as SNEGSKA (reference sequence). This CDR3 region has 15 residues. Trimming removed 5 bases from V and 3 bases from J; junction bases left unmatched: 7. DNA of the CDR3: TGCAGTGCTGGCGGGACTAGCGGGGTTCGCTACGAGCAGTACTTC. It is translated as CSAGGTSGVRYEQYF.

This sequence joins TRBV3-1 and TRBJ2-1, with D hard to call. The CDR3 runs to 12 residues. V was pared by 3 bases and J by 8 bases, with 8 bases between. Germline V gene lookup returns CDR1 LGHDT and CDR2 YNNKEL (reference sequence). CDR3 amino acids: CASSQAVDEQFF. Here the CDR3 DNA reads TGTGCCAGCAGCCAGGCGGTGGATGAGCAGTTCTTC.

This sequence joins TRBV6-1 and TRBJ2-7; 7 bases are a match to TRBD2. The CDR3 covers 14 residues. The germline gives CDR1 MNHNS, CDR2 SASEGT. The V segment lost 6 bases and the J segment 5 bases; nucleotides outside the gene matches: 10. CDR3: CASRVTREINEQYF. For the CDR3, the DNA is TGTGCCAGCAGGGTAACGCGGGAGATCAACGAGCAGTACTTC.

V gene TRBV28 combines with J gene TRBJ2-3; D may be TRBD2 (5 bases). The CDR3 totals 14 residues. Germline V gene sequence: CDR1 MDHEN, CDR2 SYDVKM. The V end lost 2 bases, the J end lost 2 bases, and 8 bases lay between the germline ends. The chain's CDR3 is CASSLPGTTDTQYF. CDR3 nucleotides: TGTGCCAGCAGTTTACCGGGAACCACAGATACGCAGTATTTT. The variable domain in full, completed from reference TRBV28 and TRBJ2-3, reads DVKVTQSSRYLVKRTGEKVFLECVQDMDHENMFWYRQDPGLGLRLIYFSYDVKMKEKGDIPEGYSVSREKKERFSLILESASTNQTSMYLCASSLPGTTDTQYFGPGTRLTVL.

This clonotype was counted many times. V gene TRBV7-2 combines with J gene TRBJ2-7; 9 bases are a match to TRBD1. The germline CDR1 and CDR2 sequences are SGHTA and FQGNSA. This CDR3 region has 15 residues. With V trimmed by 5 bases and J by 3 bases, 8 bases remained unmatched. The DNA of the CDR3 is TGTGCCAGCAGCCCGGATGGGACAGGGTACTACGAGCAGTACTTC. It translates to CASSPDGTGYYEQYF.